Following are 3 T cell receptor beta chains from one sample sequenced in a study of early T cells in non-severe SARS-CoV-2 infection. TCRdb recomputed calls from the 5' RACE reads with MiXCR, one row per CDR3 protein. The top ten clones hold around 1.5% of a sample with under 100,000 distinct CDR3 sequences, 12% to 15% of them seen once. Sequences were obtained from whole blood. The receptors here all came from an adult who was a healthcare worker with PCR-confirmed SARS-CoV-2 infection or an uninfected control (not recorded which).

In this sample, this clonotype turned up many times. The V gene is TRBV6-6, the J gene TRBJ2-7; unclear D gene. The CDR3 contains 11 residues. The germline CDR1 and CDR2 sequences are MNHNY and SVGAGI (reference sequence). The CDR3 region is CASSFSYEQYF. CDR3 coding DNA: TGTGCAAGTAGCTTCTCCTACGAGCAGTACTTC.

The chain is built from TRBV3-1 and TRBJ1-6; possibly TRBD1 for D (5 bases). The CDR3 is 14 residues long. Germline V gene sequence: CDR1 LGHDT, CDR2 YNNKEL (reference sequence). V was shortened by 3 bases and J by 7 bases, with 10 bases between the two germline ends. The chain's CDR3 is CASSQGVLNSPLHF. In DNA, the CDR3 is TGTGCCAGCAGCCAGGGGGTCCTGAATTCACCCCTCCACTTT.

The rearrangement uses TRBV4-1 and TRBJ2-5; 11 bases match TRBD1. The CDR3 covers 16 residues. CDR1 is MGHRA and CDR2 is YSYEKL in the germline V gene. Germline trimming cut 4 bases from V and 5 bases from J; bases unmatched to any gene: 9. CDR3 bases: TGCGCCAGCAGCCTACTAGGGACAGGGGGACGTGAGACCCAGTACTTC. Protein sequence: CASSLLGTGGRETQYF.